The 9 T cell receptor beta chains below were found in one sample sequenced in a study of T cell responses to AZD1222 COVID-19 vaccine (dated by TCRdb to 2020 to 2023). The sample's time point label, in plain terms: baseline before first vaccination. Library prep was done by the immunoSEQ multiplex PCR assay. TCRdb re-hosts the immuneACCESS table, in-frame sequences only. Its copies lack some clones; in the studies checked, an unresolved V gene accounts for under half of them, and the cause for the rest is not known. This sample is represented by 110,000 or so clones; about 90% of them were singletons. The ten biggest clones cover roughly 5.4% of the sample. The sample consisted of peripheral blood, taken on day 0 of AZD1222 vaccination. These receptors all stem from an adult in good health.

The chain has TRBV2 and TRBJ1-5, with TRBD1 matching over 9 bases. CDR1 is SNHLY and CDR2 is FYNNEI in the germline V gene. The V and J ends lost 8 bases and 6 bases, in that order; junction bases with no gene match: 8. The CDR3 has 14 amino acids. CDR3 sequence reads: CASLRTGEGQPQHF. In nucleotides, the CDR3 is TGTGCCAGCCTCCGGACAGGGGAAGGTCAGCCCCAGCATTTT. The full variable domain, its missing parts supplied by reference TRBV2 and TRBJ1-5, is EPEVTQTPSHQVTQMGQEVILRCVPISNHLYFYWYRQILGQKVEFLVSFYNNEISEKSEIFDDQFSVERPDGSNFTLKIRSTKLEDSAMYFCASLRTGEGQPQHFGDGTRLSIL.

This CDR3 reads CASRSPGGDEQFF. The CDR3, as DNA: TGTGCAAGTCGCTCCCCGGGGGGGGATGAGCAGTTCTTC. The chain couples TRBV12-2 to TRBJ2-1; whether TRBD2, the table's D call, matches the DNA was not checked. TRBV12-2 constitutes a pseudogene. This CDR3 is built from 13 residues.

The J gene is TRBJ2-3, the V gene TRBV2, with 10 positions matching TRBD2. CDR1 and CDR2 from the germline V gene are SNHLY and FYNNEI. CDR3 length: 17 residues. The V segment lost 7 bases and the J segment 1 base; nucleotides outside the gene matches: 11. The CDR3 DNA sequence: TGTGCCAGCAATGGTCCGGGACTAGCGACCCGCACAGATACGCAGTATTTT. As protein: CASNGPGLATRTDTQYF.

This rearrangement joins TRBV19 to TRBJ1-1; 8 positions agree with TRBD1. This CDR3 is 14 amino acids long. In germline, CDR1 is LNHDA, CDR2 SQIVND (reference sequence). The trim removed 5 bases at V and 8 bases at J, leaving 10 bases unmatched. The CDR3 sequence: CASSWFPGQGEAFF. For the CDR3, the DNA is TGTGCCAGTAGTTGGTTCCCTGGACAGGGCGAAGCTTTCTTT.

The chain couples TRBV12-3 or TRBV12-4 to TRBJ2-7; TRBD1 is a possible D gene (6 bases). The V gene lost 5 bases and the J gene lost 5 bases, with 13 bases spanning the gap. The CDR3 covers 13 residues. The CDR3 DNA sequence: TGTGCCAGCAGTCCAGGGACAAAAAACGAGCAGTACTTC. It specifies CASSPGTKNEQYF.

This chain's CDR3 is CASSLVQGAGTEAFF. CDR3 DNA: TGTGCCAGCAGCTTAGTACAGGGGGCAGGCACTGAAGCTTTCTTT. The chain is built from TRBV7-2 and TRBJ1-1, with 9 bases lining up with TRBD1. The length of the CDR3 is 15 residues. CDR1 and CDR2 from the germline V gene are SGHTA and FQGNSA. V lost 1 base and J lost 4; bases outside the gene matches: 4.

The chain uses TRBV6-5 and TRBJ1-1, with 9 bases aligning to TRBD1. Trimming removed 6 bases from V and 1 base from J; junction bases left unmatched: 3. Germline lookup yields CDR1 MNHEY and CDR2 SVGAGI. The CDR3 is 14 residues long. CDR3 protein: CASRRTGENTEAFF. The CDR3 DNA reads as TGTGCCAGCAGACGGACAGGGGAGAACACTGAAGCTTTCTTT.

This clone was counted once. The chain combines TRBV10-3 with TRBJ1-1; no definite D call. V lost 7 bases to trimming and J lost 6 bases, with 15 bases between them. This CDR3 is 13 amino acids long. The germline gives CDR1 ENHRY, CDR2 SYGVKD. The CDR3: CAITPTLAAEAFF. The CDR3 region has the DNA TGTGCCATCACCCCGACCCTAGCGGCTGAAGCTTTCTTT.

This CDR3 reads CASSLGAGPNTEAFF. CDR3 DNA: TGTGCCAGCAGCTTGGGGGCAGGTCCTAACACTGAAGCTTTCTTT. The chain is built from TRBV5-5 and TRBJ1-1; D unresolved. The CDR3 has 15 residues. V was shortened by 0 bases and J by 2 bases, with 11 bases between the two germline ends. CDR1 and CDR2 from the germline V gene are SGHKS and YYEKEE (reference sequence).